Described below is a single T cell receptor beta chain sequence and its context. Its target antigen remains unknown. No quality values exist for individual bases; no much larger clone is one base distant. This sample is drawn from a study of T cell repertoires in cytomegalovirus infection (dated by TCRdb to the late 2010s). In the study overall: Donor HLA type was relevant to the analysis, as public TCR beta signatures indicated carriage of CMV infection together with the matching HLA type. The research as a whole found: In both this cohort and an independent cohort of 352 donors, the cumulative frequency of public TCR beta family members distinguished carriers of CMV infection plus the relevant HLA type. In the ex vivo response, HLA-C-restricted CMV-specific TCR beta clonotypes were dominant, and in two of eight donors the single most frequent clonotype came from this HLA-C-restricted group.

CDR1 MNHEY and CDR2 SVGAGI were looked up in the germline V gene. V is cut by 2 bases and J by 4 bases, and the space between the germline ends is 12 bases. The CDR3 spans 14 residues, from the cysteine through the phenylalanine. Only the CDR3 region is kept as DNA, spanning 42 bases read in frame from base 1. TCRdb records Illumina HiSeq 1500 as the sequencer. TCRdb reprocessing: public reads trimmed at Q25 with fastp, clones called with MiXCR, in-frame beta chains kept. One record per CDR3 amino acid sequence lists the most common genes and DNA. A total of nearly 550,000 distinct CDR3 sequences appear in this sample, 16% of them only once. The ten biggest clones cover roughly a quarter of the sample.

Sequenced material: CD8+ T cells from PBMCs. The TCR was taken from a human donor in good health (CMV status not recorded). Some clones in this sample may be carry-over from other donors' samples. The chain links TRBV6-5 with TRBJ2-7, and possibly TRBD2, on 5 matching bases. The bases read TGTGCCAGCAGTTACGCCCCGGACTTGTACGAGCAGTACTTC. Translation gives CASSYAPDLYEQYF.